The clone carrying this T cell receptor beta chain was recorded many times. Researchers took RNA transcripts and amplified TCR beta CDR3 regions from them. An opening RT-PCR round employed HTBI primers and preceded a second-round multiplex PCR. Each CDR3 protein gets one entry after TCRdb re-called the multiplex PCR reads with MiXCR. The sample lists some 170,000 distinct CDR3 sequences; 35% to 50% were seen once. The data were taken from a study of Graves' ophthalmopathy and Graves' hyperthyroidism. Germline-derived CDR1 and CDR2 are LNHDA and SQIVND (reference sequence). V gave up 3 bases and J gave up 0 bases; unmatched junction bases: 11. The CDR3 extends over 18 amino acids. Other autoimmune diseases, uncontrolled infections, pregnancy or lactation ruled patients out of participation.

The source of this sequence is a man between 25 and 39 years old with Graves' ophthalmopathy. The specimen was peripheral blood. The genes are TRBV19 and TRBJ1-5, with 7 bases lining up with TRBD1. The CDR3 protein is CASSIPHPGQNSNQPQHF. The CDR3 DNA reads as TGTGCCAGTAGTATCCCTCATCCGGGACAGAATAGCAATCAGCCCCAGCATTTT.